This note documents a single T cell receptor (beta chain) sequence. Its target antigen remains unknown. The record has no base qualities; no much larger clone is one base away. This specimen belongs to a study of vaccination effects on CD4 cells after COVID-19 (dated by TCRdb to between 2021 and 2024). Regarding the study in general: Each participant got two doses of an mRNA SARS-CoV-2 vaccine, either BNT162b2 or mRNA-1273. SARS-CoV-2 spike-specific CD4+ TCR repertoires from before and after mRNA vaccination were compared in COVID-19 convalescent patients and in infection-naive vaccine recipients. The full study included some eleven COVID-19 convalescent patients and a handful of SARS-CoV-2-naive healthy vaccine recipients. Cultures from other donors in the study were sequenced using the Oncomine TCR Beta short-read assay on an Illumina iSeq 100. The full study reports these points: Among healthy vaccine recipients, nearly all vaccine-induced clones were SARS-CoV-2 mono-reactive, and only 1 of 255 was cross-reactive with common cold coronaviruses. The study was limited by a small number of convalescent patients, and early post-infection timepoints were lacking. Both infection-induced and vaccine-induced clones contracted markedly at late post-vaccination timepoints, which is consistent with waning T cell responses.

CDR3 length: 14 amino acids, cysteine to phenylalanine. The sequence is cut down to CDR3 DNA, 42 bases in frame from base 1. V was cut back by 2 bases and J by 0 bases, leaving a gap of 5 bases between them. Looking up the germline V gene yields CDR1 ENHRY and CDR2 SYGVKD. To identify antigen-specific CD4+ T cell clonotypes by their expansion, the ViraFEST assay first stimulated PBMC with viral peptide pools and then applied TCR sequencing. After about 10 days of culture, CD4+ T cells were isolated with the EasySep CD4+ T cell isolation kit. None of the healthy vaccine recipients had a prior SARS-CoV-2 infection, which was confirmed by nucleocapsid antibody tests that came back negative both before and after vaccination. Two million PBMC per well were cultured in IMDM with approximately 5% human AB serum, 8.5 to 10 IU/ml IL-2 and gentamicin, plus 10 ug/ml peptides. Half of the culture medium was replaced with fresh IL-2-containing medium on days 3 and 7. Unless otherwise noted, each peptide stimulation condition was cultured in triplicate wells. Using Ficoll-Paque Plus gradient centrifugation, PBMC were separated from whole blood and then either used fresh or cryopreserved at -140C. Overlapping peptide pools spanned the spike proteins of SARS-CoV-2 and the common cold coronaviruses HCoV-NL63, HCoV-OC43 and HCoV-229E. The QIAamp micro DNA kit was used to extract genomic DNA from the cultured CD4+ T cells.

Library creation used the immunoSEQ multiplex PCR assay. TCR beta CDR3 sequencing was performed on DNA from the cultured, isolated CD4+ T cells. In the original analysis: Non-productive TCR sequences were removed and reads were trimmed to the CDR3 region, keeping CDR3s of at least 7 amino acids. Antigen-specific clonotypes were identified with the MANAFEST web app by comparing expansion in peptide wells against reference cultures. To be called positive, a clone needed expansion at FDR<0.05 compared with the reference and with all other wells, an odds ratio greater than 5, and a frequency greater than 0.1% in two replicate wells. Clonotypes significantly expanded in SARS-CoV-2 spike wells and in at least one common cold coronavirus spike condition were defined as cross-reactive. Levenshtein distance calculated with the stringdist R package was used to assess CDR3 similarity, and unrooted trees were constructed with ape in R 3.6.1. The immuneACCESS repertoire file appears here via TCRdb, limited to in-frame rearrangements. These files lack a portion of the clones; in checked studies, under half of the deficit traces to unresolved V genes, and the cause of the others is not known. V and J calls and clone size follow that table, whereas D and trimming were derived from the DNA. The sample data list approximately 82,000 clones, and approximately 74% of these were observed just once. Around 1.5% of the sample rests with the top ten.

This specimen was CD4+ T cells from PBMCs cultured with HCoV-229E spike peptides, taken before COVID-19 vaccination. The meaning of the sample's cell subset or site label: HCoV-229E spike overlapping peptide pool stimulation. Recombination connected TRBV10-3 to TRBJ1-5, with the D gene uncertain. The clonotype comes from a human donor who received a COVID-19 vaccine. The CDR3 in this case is CAISEVRSNQPQHF. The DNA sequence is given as TGTGCCATCAGTGAGGTCCGTAGCAATCAGCCCCAGCATTTT.